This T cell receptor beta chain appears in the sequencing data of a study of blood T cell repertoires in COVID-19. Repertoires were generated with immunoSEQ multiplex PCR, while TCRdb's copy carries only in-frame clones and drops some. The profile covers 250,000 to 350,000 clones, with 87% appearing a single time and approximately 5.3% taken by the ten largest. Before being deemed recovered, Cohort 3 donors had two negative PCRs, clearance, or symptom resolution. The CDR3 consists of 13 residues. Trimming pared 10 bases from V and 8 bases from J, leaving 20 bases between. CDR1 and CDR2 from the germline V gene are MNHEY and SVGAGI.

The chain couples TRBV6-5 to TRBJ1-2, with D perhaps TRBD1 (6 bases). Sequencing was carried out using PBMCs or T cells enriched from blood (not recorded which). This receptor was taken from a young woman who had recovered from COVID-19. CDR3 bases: TGTGCCACGTTGGGAGGCGGGGGCCTCGGCTACACCTTC. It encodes CATLGGGGLGYTF.